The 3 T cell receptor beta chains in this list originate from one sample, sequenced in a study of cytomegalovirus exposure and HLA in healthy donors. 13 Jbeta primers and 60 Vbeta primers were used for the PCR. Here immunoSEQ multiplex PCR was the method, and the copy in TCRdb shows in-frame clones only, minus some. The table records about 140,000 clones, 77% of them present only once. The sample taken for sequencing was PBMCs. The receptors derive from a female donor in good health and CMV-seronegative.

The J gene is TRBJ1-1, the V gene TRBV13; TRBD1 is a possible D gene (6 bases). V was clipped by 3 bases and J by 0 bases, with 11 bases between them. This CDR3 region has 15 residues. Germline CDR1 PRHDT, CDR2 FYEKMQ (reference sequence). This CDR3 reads CASSFWDNMNTEAFF. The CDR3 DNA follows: TGTGCCAGCAGCTTTTGGGACAACATGAACACTGAAGCTTTCTTT.

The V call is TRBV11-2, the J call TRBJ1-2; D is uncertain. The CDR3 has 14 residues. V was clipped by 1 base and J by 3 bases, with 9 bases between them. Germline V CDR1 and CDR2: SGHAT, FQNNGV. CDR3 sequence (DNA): TGTGCCAGCAGCTTAGTTGACGGAGACTATGGCTACACCTTC. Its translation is CASSLVDGDYGYTF.

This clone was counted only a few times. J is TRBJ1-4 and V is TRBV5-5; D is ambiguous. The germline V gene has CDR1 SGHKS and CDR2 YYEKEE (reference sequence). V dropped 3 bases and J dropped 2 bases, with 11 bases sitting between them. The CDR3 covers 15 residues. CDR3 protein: CASSSNWETNEKLFF. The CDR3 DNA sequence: TGTGCCAGCAGCTCTAACTGGGAGACTAATGAAAAACTGTTTTTT.